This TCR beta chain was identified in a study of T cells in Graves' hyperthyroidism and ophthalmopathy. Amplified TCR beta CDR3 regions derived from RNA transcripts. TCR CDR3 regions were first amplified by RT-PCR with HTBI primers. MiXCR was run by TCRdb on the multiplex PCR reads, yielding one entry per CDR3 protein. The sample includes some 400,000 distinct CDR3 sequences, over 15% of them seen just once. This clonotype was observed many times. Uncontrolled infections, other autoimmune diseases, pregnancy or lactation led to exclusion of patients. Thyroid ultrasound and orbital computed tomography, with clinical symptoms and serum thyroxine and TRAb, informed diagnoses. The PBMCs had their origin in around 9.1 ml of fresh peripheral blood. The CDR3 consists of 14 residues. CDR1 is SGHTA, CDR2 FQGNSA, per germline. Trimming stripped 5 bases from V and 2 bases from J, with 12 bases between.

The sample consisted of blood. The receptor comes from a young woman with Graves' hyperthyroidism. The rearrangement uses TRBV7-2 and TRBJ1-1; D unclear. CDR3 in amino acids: CASSTYSLNTEAFF. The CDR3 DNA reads TGTGCCAGCAGCACCTACAGCCTTAACACTGAAGCTTTCTTT.